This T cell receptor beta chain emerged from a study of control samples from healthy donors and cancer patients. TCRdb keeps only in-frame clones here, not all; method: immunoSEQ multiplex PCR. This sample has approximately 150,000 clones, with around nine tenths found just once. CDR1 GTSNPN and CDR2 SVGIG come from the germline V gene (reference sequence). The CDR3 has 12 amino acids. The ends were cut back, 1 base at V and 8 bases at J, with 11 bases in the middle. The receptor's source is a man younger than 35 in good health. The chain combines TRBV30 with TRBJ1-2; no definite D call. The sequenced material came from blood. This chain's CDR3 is CAWSGKVGGYTF. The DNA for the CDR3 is TGTGCCTGGAGTGGCAAGGTTGGGGGCTACACCTTC.